The 21 T cell receptor beta chains below all came from one sample that was sequenced in a study of immune characterization of retroperitoneal liposarcoma (dated by TCRdb to between 2018 and 2020). The library was built by means of PCR. Sequencing took place on a NextSeq 500. TCRdb reworked the public reads: Q25 trimming with fastp, MiXCR clone assembly, productive beta chains retained. Identical CDR3 proteins give one entry, which carries the most common genes and DNA. In this sample the table shows approximately 3,200 distinct CDR3 sequences, roughly 29% of which occur a single time. Of the sample, 15% to 18% is held by the ten largest clones. Material for sequencing was tumor tissue. All receptors derive from a female donor with retroperitoneal liposarcoma.

This sequence joins TRBV15 and TRBJ2-5, with 9 bases aligning to TRBD2. V shed 0 bases, J shed 5 bases, and the junction held 7 bases outside the gene matches. This CDR3 has 16 amino acids. The germline V gene has CDR1 LNHNV and CDR2 YYDKDF (reference sequence). CDR3 region: CATSREASGTGETQYF. The CDR3 DNA reads as TGTGCCACCAGCAGAGAGGCTAGCGGGACGGGGGAGACCCAGTACTTC. Full variable domain (remainder filled in from reference TRBV15 and TRBJ2-5): DAMVIQNPRYQVTQFGKPVTLSCSQTLNHNVMYWYQQKSSQAPKLLFHYYDKDFNNEADTPDNFQSRRPNTSFCFLDIRSPGLGDTAMYLCATSREASGTGETQYFGPGTRLLVL.

As concerns this clonotype: A much larger clone lies one base from this, so it may be a read error. This rearrangement joins TRBV12-3 or TRBV12-4 to TRBJ2-1, with 9 positions matching TRBD2. This CDR3 is built from 14 residues. The V gene end was trimmed by 4 bases and the J gene end by 10 bases; junction bases not matched to a gene: 8. The CDR3 DNA is TGTGCCAGCAGTTCTAGCGGGACCTCCTACGAGCAGTTCTTC. Amino acid sequence: CASSSSGTSYEQFF.

This clonotype is classed as medium-sized. The chain links TRBV6-1 to TRBJ2-5; D is ambiguous. The assigned J gene may be wrong: the sequence end matches TRBJ2-7 better. Germline V gives CDR1 MNHNS, CDR2 SASEGT. The CDR3 has 14 residues. The CDR3 nucleotides read TGTGCCAGCAGTGATAAGGCAGGTCCCTACGAGCAGTACTTC. Translation gives CASSDKAGPYEQYF.

The chain has TRBV6-1 and TRBJ1-4; a possible D gene is TRBD1 (5 bases). Trimming removed 2 bases from V and 5 bases from J, with 15 bases in between. CDR3 size: 16 residues. Germline loops: CDR1 MNHNS, CDR2 SASEGT. Here the CDR3 reads CASSEFGGGLNEKLFF. As DNA, the CDR3 is TGTGCCAGCAGTGAATTCGGGGGGGGGTTAAATGAAAAACTGTTTTTT.

This clonotype has a single count. The genes are TRBV7-2 and TRBJ2-1; D is possibly TRBD2 (6 bases). The CDR3 is 14 amino acids. V was cut by 2 bases and J by 3 bases, with 8 bases left in between. In germline, CDR1 is SGHTA, CDR2 FQGNSA. The CDR3 bases are TGTGCCAGCAGCTTACGCGGGGACTACAATGAGCAGTTCTTC. Residues: CASSLRGDYNEQFF.

The V gene is TRBV6-5, the J gene TRBJ1-1, with D possibly TRBD1 on 5 matching bases. Germline CDR1 is MNHEY and CDR2 is SVGAGI. V was shortened by 2 bases and J by 4 bases, with 14 bases between the two germline ends. CDR3 length: 15 amino acids. The CDR3: CASSYTGGGVTEAFF. The CDR3 nucleotides read TGTGCCAGCAGTTACACCGGGGGGGGTGTCACTGAAGCTTTCTTT.

This clonotype is labeled medium-sized. The rearrangement uses TRBV27 and TRBJ1-2; no reliable D call. Germline lookup yields CDR1 MNHEY and CDR2 SMNVEV (reference sequence). The CDR3 consists of 14 residues. Trimming cost V 6 bases and J 5 bases, with 16 bases left between them. CDR3 sequence reads: CASSFGHPRYGYTF. As DNA, the CDR3 is TGTGCCAGCAGCTTTGGCCATCCGAGATATGGCTACACCTTC.

The chain carries TRBV7-2 and TRBJ2-1, with D maybe TRBD2 (5 bases). Trimming stripped 4 bases from V and 13 bases from J, with 29 bases between. The germline V gene encodes CDR1 SGHTA and CDR2 FQGNSA. The CDR3 covers 17 residues. The CDR3 spells CASSSLPGSTNQETQFF. The DNA for the CDR3 is TGTGCCAGCAGCTCACTCCCCGGGTCGACTAACCAAGAGACCCAGTTCTTC.

The V call is TRBV7-6, the J call TRBJ2-5, with D possibly matching TRBD1 (5 bases). This CDR3 spans 14 amino acids. V was cut by 3 bases and J by 5 bases, with 13 bases left in between. Germline-derived CDR1 and CDR2 are SGHVS and FNYEAQ. In DNA form, the CDR3 reads TGTGCCAGCAGCTTTTCACCAGGGTTTGAGACCCAGTACTTC. This gives the protein CASSFSPGFETQYF.

V is TRBV20-1 and J is TRBJ2-1; 7 nucleotides align to TRBD2. Germline lookup yields CDR1 DFQATT and CDR2 SNEGSKA (reference sequence). This CDR3 region has 15 residues. Losses at the gene ends were 5 bases for V and 8 bases for J; bases not matched to a gene: 15. In nucleotides, the CDR3 is TGCAGTGCTCCCGACCCGGGACTAATAGCCCATGAGCAGTTCTTC. Its protein product is CSAPDPGLIAHEQFF.

CDR3 in amino acids: CASTMLARMENIQYF. As DNA, the CDR3 is TGTGCCAGCACCATGCTGGCCAGGATGGAAAACATTCAGTACTTC. The chain is built from TRBV27 and TRBJ2-5; D gene ambiguous. The better agreement between TRBJ2-4 and the DNA end casts doubt on the J call. This CDR3 is built from 15 residues. Germline assignment: CDR1 MNHEY and CDR2 SMNVEV (reference sequence).

In this sample, this clonotype is medium-sized (0.01 to 0.1%). The gene calls are TRBV10-3 and TRBJ1-6; 7 bases map to TRBD1. The V gene end was trimmed by 6 bases and the J gene end by 5 bases; junction bases not matched to a gene: 7. CDR1 and CDR2 from the germline V gene are ENHRY and SYGVKD. This CDR3 region has 15 residues. The CDR3, as DNA: TGTGCCATCAGCCCCACAGGGGATAATAATTCACCCCTCCACTTT. This gives the protein CAISPTGDNNSPLHF.

Judged by abundance, this clonotype is medium-sized. V is TRBV11-2 and J is TRBJ2-3; the D is unclear. The CDR3 runs 14 residues. Trimming pared 0 bases from V and 5 bases from J, leaving 9 bases between. Germline V gene sequence: CDR1 SGHAT, CDR2 FQNNGV. CDR3 coding DNA: TGTGCCAGCAGCTTAGATCTGGCCGGAGATACGCAGTATTTT. Translation: CASSLDLAGDTQYF.

In this sample, this clonotype turned up a few times. V and J are TRBV27 and TRBJ2-3, with 7 bases aligning to TRBD1. Germline-derived CDR1 and CDR2 are MNHEY and SMNVEV (reference sequence). V shed 2 bases and J 0 bases; nucleotides not matched to a gene: 2. The CDR3 has 15 residues. The CDR3 coding sequence is TGTGCCAGCAGTTTACAGGGGGTTAGCACAGATACGCAGTATTTT. Amino acids: CASSLQGVSTDTQYF.

The chain's CDR3 is CASSLSGDNEQYF. CDR3 nucleotides: TGTGCCAGCAGCTTATCAGGCGACAATGAGCAGTACTTC. V usage is TRBV7-3 and J usage is TRBJ2-5; no clear D. The CDR3 loop spans 13 amino acids. The V end was cut by 2 bases, the J end by 11 bases, with 15 bases between. The germline gives CDR1 SGHTA, CDR2 FQGTGA. Using reference TRBV7-3 and TRBJ2-5 for the parts outside the CDR3, the full variable domain is GAGVSQTPSNKVTEKGKYVELRCDPISGHTALYWYRQSLGQGPEFLIYFQGTGAADDSGLPNDRFFAVRPEGSVSTLKIQRTERGDSAVYLCASSLSGDNEQYFGPGTRLLVL.

This clonotype is judged medium-sized. The chain has TRBV11-2 and TRBJ2-3, with D possibly matching TRBD1 (6 bases). Deletions cut 2 bases from V and 0 bases from J, with 9 bases between. The CDR3 runs 15 residues. From germline, CDR1 is SGHAT and CDR2 FQNNGV. CDR3 in amino acids: CASSLRTASTDTQYF. The CDR3 DNA follows: TGTGCCAGCAGCTTACGGACAGCTAGCACAGATACGCAGTATTTT.

The rearrangement uses TRBV11-1 and TRBJ1-6; D gene unclear. V lost 8 bases and J lost 8, with 13 bases in between. Germline V gene data show CDR1 as SGHAT and CDR2 as FQDESV (reference sequence). The CDR3 is made up of 13 amino acids. CDR3 residues: CASGRNRHSPLHF. In DNA, the CDR3 is TGTGCCAGCGGGCGTAATCGGCATTCACCCCTCCACTTT.

The rearrangement joins TRBV5-1 to TRBJ2-1; perhaps TRBD2 as D (6 bases). The V end lost 4 bases, the J end lost 5 bases, and 10 bases lay between the germline ends. Germline-derived CDR1 and CDR2 are SGHRS and YFSETQ. The CDR3 length is 13 residues. The CDR3 protein is CASSPGLDNEQFF. CDR3 coding DNA: TGCGCCAGCAGCCCGGGACTTGACAATGAGCAGTTCTTC.

This clonotype was counted ten times or more. V usage is TRBV6-1 and J usage is TRBJ2-7, with D uncertain. Germline values: CDR1 MNHNS, CDR2 SASEGT. V shed 6 bases and J shed 5 bases, with 14 bases lying between them. The CDR3 loop spans 13 amino acids. Written as DNA, the CDR3 is TGTGCCAGCAGCACCCTTGAGGTGAACGAGCAGTACTTC. Translating it yields CASSTLEVNEQYF.

V and J are TRBV24-1 and TRBJ1-2; 8 nucleotides align to TRBD1. Germline V gene lookup returns CDR1 KGHDR and CDR2 SFDVKD. The CDR3 length is 12 residues. V lost 9 bases to trimming and J lost 5 bases; unmatched junction nucleotides: 4. The CDR3 coding sequence is TGTGCCACCCCCAGGACAGGGTATGGCTACACCTTC. Its protein is CATPRTGYGYTF.

This clonotype was observed a few times. CDR3 protein: CASSLGTSGSGEQYF. Here the CDR3 DNA reads TGTGCCAGCAGTCTAGGGACTAGCGGGAGCGGTGAGCAGTACTTC. The chain couples TRBV12-3 or TRBV12-4 to TRBJ2-1; 14 bases match TRBD2. The J call is doubtful: the DNA matches TRBJ2-7 better. CDR3 length: 15 residues.